This note documents a single T cell receptor (beta chain) sequence. Its cognate antigen has yet to be identified. Base-call qualities are not available, and no considerably larger clone is one nucleotide away. The roughly 37 donors, aged about 6 to 100 years, were systemically healthy Caucasian individuals from Russia. Each donor gave approximately 9.3 milliliters of peripheral blood, collected into EDTA-treated Vacutainer tubes. Ficoll-Paque density-gradient centrifugation was used to isolate PBMCs, with at least 7 million obtained per sample. Trizol reagent was used to extract total RNA from the PBMCs, yielding at least 5.5 micrograms per sample. The percentages of naive CD45RAhigh/CD27high T cells were determined by flow cytometry on a PBMC aliquot from every donor. V is cut by 0 bases and J by 4 bases, and the space between the germline ends is 14 bases. CDR1 and CDR2 were assigned from the germline V gene as SGHDT and YYEEEE. CDR3 length: 15 amino acids, cysteine to phenylalanine. The CDR3 DNA has 45 bases and is translated from base 1.

Libraries were constructed by 5' RACE. The sequencer was an Illumina HiSeq 2500. A second PCR of about 6 to 11 cycles was performed with a sample-barcoded 5' primer and a J-beta primer mix. A template-switch 5' adaptor carrying 12 random nucleotides introduced a unique molecular identifier onto each TCR beta cDNA molecule. Each sample yielded at least 3 million CDR3-containing paired-end reads. First-strand cDNA was synthesized from all RNA with the Mint cDNA synthesis kit, primed by a TRBC-specific oligonucleotide. Following uracil-DNA glycosylase treatment, a first 18-cycle PCR with universal primers M1SS and BC2_uni_R was performed on all cDNA. In the paper's pipeline: Normalization of each sample was performed by random selection of 1 million high-quality reads, each carrying a distinct molecular identifier. Instead of being binned into consensus sequences, reads with shared molecular identifiers were discarded. CDR3 identification, clonotype clustering and error correction used MiTCR with a Q25 quality threshold and the strictest error-elimination algorithm. A nonparametric unseen species model with Euler transformation was used to estimate lower-bound total TCR beta diversity. TCRdb reran the public reads through fastp at Q25 and MiXCR, keeping productive beta chains. Rows with a matching CDR3 protein are joined into one entry that keeps the most common DNA and genes. It is TCRdb's table, rather than the study itself, that gives the V and J calls and clone size. The sample profile shows about 590,000 distinct CDR3 sequences; about 28% of them were found once. The ten largest clonotypes hold about a sixth of the sample.

This sample was included in a study of blood T cells in healthy people across ages (dated by TCRdb to between 2015 and 2017). About the full investigation: In model experiments, template switching captured roughly one uniquely barcoded TCR beta cDNA molecule for every two T cells. For two donors (one aged 18 to 30 and one aged 80 or older), the study analyzed two additional independent replicas of 1 million unique cDNA reads from the same blood draw. To avoid experimental bias, donors of different ages were distributed randomly across sequencing lanes. Four age groups were formed from the donors: young (average approximately 15 years), middle-aged (around 37), aged (62) and long-lived (around 82). The study measured age-related changes in TCR beta repertoire diversity using deep sequencing normalized with unique cDNA molecular identifiers. General study outcomes and caveats: As age increased, observed TCR beta diversity per million T cells dropped in a roughly linear way, and a significant reduction was already evident by age 40. Total diversity estimates from one million sequenced T cells were considered lower bounds and underestimates. Donor CMV infection status was unknown, potentially confounding age-related changes in expanded clonotypes. Bulk unsorted PBMC profiling prevented conclusive comparison of naive and antigen-experienced compartments. Compared with the aged group, the long-lived group had more naive CD4+ T cells, fewer expanded clones and increased TCR diversity, a pattern suggesting age selection. A strong correlation was found between observed TCR beta diversity and the percentage of naive T cells measured by flow cytometry.

The TCR comes from a woman of 80 years or more in good health. Sequenced: blood. Recombination joined TRBV5-6 with TRBJ2-7; the D segment cannot be called with confidence. The CDR3 is CASSLGQAWPYEQYF. The DNA reads TGTGCCAGCAGCTTGGGGCAGGCCTGGCCATACGAGCAGTACTTC.